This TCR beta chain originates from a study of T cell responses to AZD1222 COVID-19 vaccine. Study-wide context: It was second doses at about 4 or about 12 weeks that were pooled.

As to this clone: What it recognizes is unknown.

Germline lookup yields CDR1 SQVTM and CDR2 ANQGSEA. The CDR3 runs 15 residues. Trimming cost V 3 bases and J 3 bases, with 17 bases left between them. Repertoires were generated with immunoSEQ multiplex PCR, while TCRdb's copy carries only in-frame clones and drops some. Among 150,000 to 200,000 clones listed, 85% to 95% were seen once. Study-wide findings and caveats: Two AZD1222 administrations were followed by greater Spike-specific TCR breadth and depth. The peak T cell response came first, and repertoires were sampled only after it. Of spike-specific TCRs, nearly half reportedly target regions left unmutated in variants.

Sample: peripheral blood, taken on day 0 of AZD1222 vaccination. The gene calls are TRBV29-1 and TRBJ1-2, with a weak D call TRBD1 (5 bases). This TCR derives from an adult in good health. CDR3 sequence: CSVDHRSPGDYGYTF. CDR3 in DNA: TGCAGCGTTGACCACAGGAGCCCCGGCGACTATGGCTACACCTTC.